This T cell receptor (beta chain) was sequenced in a study of T cells after yellow fever vaccination. Study as a whole: Preparation of the low-cell-number fractions used SMART-Seq v4 Ultra Low Input. Regarding the study as a whole: Sorted repertoires could include abundant contaminating clonotypes from bulk cells.

This clonotype was found a few times. Its antigen is not known. For TCR, cDNA came from 5'RACE template switching, which added a universal primer site and UMIs. MiXCR, applied by TCRdb to the 5' RACE reads, yields one record per CDR3 protein. The sample has 450,000 to 600,000 distinct CDR3 sequences, around a sixth seen once; the top ten hold around 16%. V lost 0 bases to trimming and J lost 1 base; unmatched junction nucleotides: 13. Germline assignment: CDR1 LGHNA and CDR2 YSLEER. This CDR3 is built from 20 residues. The V and J genes are TRBV4-3 and TRBJ2-2; 8 nucleotides line up with TRBD2. The sequencing here drew on PBMCs, taken less than 6 days after the first yellow fever vaccination. This clonotype was obtained from a man aged 18 to 30 who received the YFV17D yellow fever vaccine. CDR3 protein: CASSQEMHRGGSRNTGELFF. The CDR3 DNA follows: TGCGCCAGCAGCCAAGAGATGCATCGGGGGGGTAGCCGGAACACCGGGGAGCTGTTTTTT.